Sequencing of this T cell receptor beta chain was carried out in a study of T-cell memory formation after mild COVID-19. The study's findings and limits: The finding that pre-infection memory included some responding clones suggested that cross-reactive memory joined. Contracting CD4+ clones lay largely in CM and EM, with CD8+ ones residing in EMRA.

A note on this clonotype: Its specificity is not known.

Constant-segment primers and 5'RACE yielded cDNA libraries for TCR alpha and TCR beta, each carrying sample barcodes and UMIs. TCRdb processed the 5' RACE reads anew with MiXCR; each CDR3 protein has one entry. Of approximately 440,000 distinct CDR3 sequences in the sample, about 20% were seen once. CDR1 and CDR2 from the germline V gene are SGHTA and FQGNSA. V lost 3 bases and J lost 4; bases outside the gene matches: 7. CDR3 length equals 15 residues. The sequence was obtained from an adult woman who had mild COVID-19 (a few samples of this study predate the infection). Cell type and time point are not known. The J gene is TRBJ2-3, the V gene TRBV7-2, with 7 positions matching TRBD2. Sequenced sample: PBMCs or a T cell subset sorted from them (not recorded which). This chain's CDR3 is CASSFRGSKADTQYF. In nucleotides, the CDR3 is TGTGCCAGCAGCTTCCGCGGGAGTAAGGCAGATACGCAGTATTTT.